Below are 3 T cell receptor beta chains sequenced from a single sample in a study of cytomegalovirus exposure and HLA in healthy donors. 60 Vbeta and 13 Jbeta primers were used in PCR. Assay: immunoSEQ multiplex PCR; the TCRdb copy retains only in-frame clones and omits some. This sample has 100,000 to 150,000 clones; 65% to 80% occur once, and the top ten carry 4% to 5%. Sequenced material: PBMCs. The source of these receptors is a male donor in good health and CMV-seropositive.

CDR3 DNA: TGCAGGGGAACAGGGCATAATGAAAAACTGTTTTTT. Translating gives CRGTGHNEKLFF. J is TRBJ1-4 and V is TRBV29-1, with D tentatively TRBD1 (6 bases). In germline, CDR1 is SQVTM, CDR2 ANQGSEA. This CDR3 region has 12 residues. The entire variable domain, with the rest obtained from reference TRBV29-1 and TRBJ1-4, is as follows: SAVISQKPSRDICQRGTSLTIQCQVDSQVTMMFWYRQQPGQSLTLIATANQGSEATYESGFVIDKFPISRPNLTFSTLTVSNMSPEDSSIYLCRGTGHNEKLFFGSGTQLSVL.

This sequence joins TRBV28 and TRBJ1-3; weak D call: TRBD1 (5 bases). CDR3 length equals 15 residues. Per germline, CDR1 MDHEN and CDR2 SYDVKM. V gave up 5 bases and J gave up 2 bases, with 13 bases separating them. The CDR3 region is CASSTPGGAGNTIYF. CDR3 DNA sequence: TGTGCCAGCAGTACACCGGGGGGAGCTGGAAACACCATATATTTT.

V usage is TRBV5-1 and J usage is TRBJ2-1, with D tentatively TRBD2 (7 bases). The CDR3 sequence is 18 residues long. The V and J ends lost 2 bases and 6 bases respectively, with 24 bases between them. CDR1 is SGHRS and CDR2 is YFSETQ in the germline V gene. The CDR3 reads CASSFGLLGGAFGNEQFF. The CDR3 nucleotides are TGCGCCAGCAGCTTTGGCCTCCTAGGGGGGGCTTTCGGCAATGAGCAGTTCTTC.